These 25 T cell receptor beta chains share one sample of origin, sequenced in a study of Ad26.COV2.S vaccination and SARS-CoV-2 variants. The assay was immunoSEQ multiplex PCR, and TCRdb's table has in-frame clones only and misses some. The sample contains hundreds of thousands of clones, about 89% of which appear only once. Regarding treatment: some 19 received Ad26.COV2.S at low or high dose, single or two shots; 5 received placebo; per-sample allocation not given. Vaccine and placebo recipients were sampled on day 63 after the first injection. Sequences were derived from peripheral blood, sampled in a trial of Ad26.COV2.S vaccine versus placebo. The receptors here all came from a person aged 18-60 years who received the Ad26.COV2.S COVID-19 vaccine or a placebo.

In nucleotides, the CDR3 is TGTGCCAGTAGTGGACGTGCGGGGGGCCTCTCCGAGCAGTACTTC. Its protein product is CASSGRAGGLSEQYF. The V gene is TRBV19, the J gene TRBJ2-7; TRBD2 matches 8 bases. V shed 5 bases, J shed 6 bases, and the junction held 12 bases outside the gene matches. The CDR3 extends over 15 amino acids. Per germline, CDR1 LNHDA and CDR2 SQIVND (reference sequence).

This clone was counted a single time. The V and J genes are TRBV11-1 and TRBJ2-2; 11 nucleotides agree with TRBD2. The CDR3 is made up of 16 amino acids. Germline assignment: CDR1 SGHAT and CDR2 FQDESV (reference sequence). V shed 3 bases, J shed 6 bases, and the junction held 6 bases outside the gene matches. The CDR3 reads CASSLETSGAAGELFF. CDR3 nucleotides: TGTGCCAGCAGCTTGGAGACTAGCGGGGCTGCCGGGGAGCTGTTTTTT.

The chain joins TRBV6-5 to TRBJ1-4, with D possibly being TRBD1 (5 bases). V was pared by 4 bases and J by 10 bases, with 13 bases between. CDR1 and CDR2 from the germline V gene are MNHEY and SVGAGI. This CDR3 is built from 13 residues. The CDR3 loop is CASSSRQFSKLFF. Here the CDR3 DNA reads TGTGCCAGCAGTTCTCGACAGTTCTCAAAACTGTTTTTT.

The chain couples TRBV6-4 to TRBJ2-7, with 10 bases fitting TRBD1. V shed 4 bases and J 5 bases; nucleotides not matched to a gene: 5. The length of the CDR3 is 14 residues. Per germline, CDR1 MRHNA and CDR2 SNTAGT. CDR3 sequence reads: CASSATGTGDEQYF. The CDR3 DNA reads as TGTGCCAGCAGTGCTACCGGGACAGGGGACGAGCAGTACTTC.

This chain joins TRBV6-2 or TRBV6-3 and TRBJ2-5; 16 nucleotides match TRBD2. V lost 5 bases and J lost 6; bases outside the gene matches: 9. Germline lookup yields CDR1 MNHEY and CDR2 SVGEGT. This CDR3 comprises 17 residues. CDR3 in amino acids: CASSPGTSGGAWKTQYF. Written as DNA, the CDR3 is TGTGCCAGCAGTCCGGGGACTAGCGGGGGGGCCTGGAAGACCCAGTACTTC.

The rearrangement uses TRBV18 and TRBJ1-1; 7 bases line up with TRBD1. The V and J ends lost 3 bases and 5 bases, in that order; junction bases with no gene match: 9. Looked up from germline, CDR1 is KGHSH and CDR2 is LQKENI. The CDR3 contains 15 residues. The CDR3 DNA reads TGTGCCAGCTCACCGATTACAGGGGTAGGAACTGAAGCTTTCTTT. Translated, it gives CASSPITGVGTEAFF.

This chain uses TRBV23-1 with TRBJ1-2; D may be TRBD1 (6 bases). TRBV23-1 is reported as an ORF; its role is uncertain. The ends were cut back, 7 bases at V and 7 bases at J, with 19 bases in the middle. This CDR3 spans 14 amino acids. The CDR3: CASKDSSPSSGYTF. CDR3 in DNA: TGCGCCAGCAAGGACAGCTCGCCAAGTAGTGGCTACACCTTC.

V and J are TRBV7-9 and TRBJ2-3; D is unclear. CDR1 SEHNR and CDR2 FQNEAQ come from the germline V gene (reference sequence). This CDR3 region has 14 residues. The V and J ends lost 4 bases and 3 bases respectively, with 11 bases between them. The CDR3 loop reads CASSWTPPTDTQYF. The CDR3 DNA sequence: TGTGCCAGCAGCTGGACCCCCCCTACAGATACGCAGTATTTT.

The rearrangement joins TRBV4-2 to TRBJ1-4; a possible D gene is TRBD1 (5 bases). Trimming shortened V by 1 base and J by 0 bases, and 6 bases separated the two germline ends. Germline CDR1 reads LGHNA; CDR2 reads YNFKEQ. This CDR3 has 15 residues. CDR3 sequence (DNA): TGTGCCAGCAGCCAAGGGGGGACAACTAATGAAAAACTGTTTTTT. This encodes CASSQGGTTNEKLFF.

This chain connects TRBV3-1 (or the pseudogene TRBV3-2) to TRBJ2-5; possibly TRBD2 for D (6 bases). CDR3 size: 15 residues. Germline CDR1 reads LGHDT; CDR2 reads YNNKEL (reference sequence). V was pared by 0 bases and J by 5 bases, with 13 bases between. The CDR3 spells CASSQEGGEWETQYF. In DNA form, the CDR3 reads TGTGCCAGCAGCCAAGAGGGCGGGGAATGGGAGACCCAGTACTTC.

The chain couples TRBV5-1 to TRBJ1-1; the D gene is possibly TRBD1 (5 bases). V gave up 4 bases and J gave up 1 base, with 8 bases separating them. This CDR3 is 13 amino acids long. Germline CDR1 reads SGHRS; CDR2 reads YFSETQ. The chain's CDR3 is CASSDQGNTEAFF. The CDR3 DNA follows: TGCGCCAGCAGCGATCAGGGGAACACTGAAGCTTTCTTT.

This clone was seen only once. V gene TRBV15 combines with J gene TRBJ2-3; 7 bases agree with TRBD2. The ends lost 9 bases at V and 2 bases at J; junction bases unmatched: 8. The CDR3 runs to 14 residues. CDR1 and CDR2 (germline): LNHNV, YYDKDF (reference sequence). The CDR3 sequence: CATRPAGTTDTQYF. DNA for the CDR3: TGTGCCACGCGACCAGCGGGGACCACAGATACGCAGTATTTT.

V gene TRBV18 combines with J gene TRBJ1-3, with D unresolved. Germline V lookup: CDR1 KGHSH, CDR2 LQKENI. This CDR3 has 13 residues. V shed 4 bases and J shed 5 bases, with 9 bases lying between them. The CDR3 loop is CASSLGNRNTIYF. The CDR3, as DNA: TGTGCCAGCTCACTAGGGAATAGAAACACCATATATTTT.

CDR3 sequence: CASSLVGTANNEQFF. CDR3 coding DNA: TGTGCCAGCAGTTTAGTAGGGACAGCCAACAATGAGCAGTTCTTC. The chain couples TRBV27 to TRBJ2-1; TRBD1 aligns across 7 bases. Germline trimming cut 2 bases from V and 5 bases from J; bases unmatched to any gene: 6. CDR3 length equals 15 residues. The germline CDR1 and CDR2 sequences are MNHEY and SMNVEV (reference sequence).

The J gene is TRBJ1-5, the V gene TRBV7-6; no clear D. Trimming took off 5 bases at V and 6 bases at J, with 8 bases between the two ends. The germline V gene encodes CDR1 SGHVS and CDR2 FNYEAQ. This CDR3 is 12 amino acids long. Here the CDR3 DNA reads TGTGCCAGCAGCCATCGGGGTCAGCCCCAGCATTTT. Its translation: CASSHRGQPQHF.

This chain joins TRBV5-6 and TRBJ1-2; D is unclear. The CDR3 has 14 amino acids. Germline V lookup: CDR1 SGHDT, CDR2 YYEEEE. Trimming pared 5 bases from V and 3 bases from J, leaving 14 bases between. In nucleotides, the CDR3 is TGTGCCAGCAGTTCGTTGGGTGCGGACTATGGCTACACCTTC. Its protein is CASSSLGADYGYTF.

V is TRBV7-9 and J is TRBJ1-1, with 7 bases matching TRBD1. Trimming removed 5 bases from V and 7 bases from J; junction bases left unmatched: 1. This CDR3 contains 11 residues. From germline, CDR1 is SEHNR and CDR2 FQNEAQ (reference sequence). The CDR3 loop is CASSQGVEAFF. The CDR3 DNA is TGTGCCAGCAGCCAGGGGGTTGAAGCTTTCTTT.

This sequence joins TRBV23-1 and TRBJ2-7; 8 positions agree with TRBD1. TRBV23-1 is an ORF for which the function is uncertain. The CDR3 spans 11 residues. The CDR3 nucleotides read TGCGCCAGCACCCCGGGACAGGCGCTACTAGTC. As protein: CASTPGQALLV.

In its sample, this clone was seen a few times. The chain employs TRBV11-2 and TRBJ1-2; tentative D call: TRBD1 (6 bases). Germline V gives CDR1 SGHAT, CDR2 FQNNGV. V was pared by 0 bases and J by 8 bases, with 10 bases between. The CDR3 length is 13 residues. CDR3 loop: CASSLEGGRGYTF. As DNA, the CDR3 is TGTGCCAGCAGCTTAGAAGGGGGTCGGGGCTACACCTTC.

The V call is TRBV6-1, the J call TRBJ2-1, with 10 bases lining up with TRBD2. The ends lost 0 bases at V and 6 bases at J; junction bases unmatched: 5. The CDR3 sequence is 16 residues long. Germline CDR1 is MNHNS and CDR2 is SASEGT. The CDR3, as DNA: TGTGCCAGCAGTGAAGCCGCCGGGACTAGCGCCAATGAGCAGTTCTTC. Protein: CASSEAAGTSANEQFF.

The chain uses TRBV30 and TRBJ1-1, with no clear D. Germline CDR1 reads GTSNPN; CDR2 reads SVGIG (reference sequence). This CDR3 spans 16 amino acids. The ends were cut back, 0 bases at V and 1 base at J, with 15 bases in the middle. The CDR3 coding sequence is TGTGCCTGGAGTGTACCGGGTACAAGAGGGAACACTGAAGCTTTCTTT. The encoded protein is CAWSVPGTRGNTEAFF.

The chain combines TRBV4-1 with TRBJ2-7, with D tentatively TRBD2 (5 bases). V was trimmed by 1 base and J by 0 bases, leaving 13 bases between them. Germline V gives CDR1 MGHRA, CDR2 YSYEKL. The CDR3 is made up of 16 amino acids. CDR3 DNA: TGCGCCAGCAGCCAAGGGGCTAGCACGAGCTCCTACGAGCAGTACTTC. As protein: CASSQGASTSSYEQYF.

V is TRBV19 and J is TRBJ1-5; 7 bases agree with TRBD1. This CDR3 contains 14 residues. CDR1 and CDR2 from the germline V gene are LNHDA and SQIVND (reference sequence). V dropped 3 bases and J dropped 9; count of bases not matched to a gene: 8. This CDR3 reads CASSMGTAVGPQHF. The CDR3 region has the DNA TGTGCCAGTAGTATGGGGACAGCGGTCGGGCCCCAGCATTTT.

This rearrangement joins TRBV5-1 to TRBJ2-7; 11 bases are shared with TRBD2. The trim removed 4 bases at V and 2 bases at J, leaving 11 bases unmatched. This CDR3 is built from 17 residues. The germline V gene encodes CDR1 SGHRS and CDR2 YFSETQ. The CDR3 DNA is TGCGCCAGCAGCAAGGGACTAGCGGCTAACCTTCCCTACGAGCAGTACTTC. Translated: CASSKGLAANLPYEQYF.

This rearrangement joins TRBV7-9 to TRBJ1-1; D call uncertain. The CDR3 has 13 amino acids. The germline CDR1 and CDR2 sequences are SEHNR and FQNEAQ (reference sequence). The germline V and J ends were trimmed by 4 bases and 5 bases, with 11 bases remaining between them. The CDR3 nucleotides are TGTGCCAGCAGCTCTGACCCAAAGACTGAAGCTTTCTTT. Its translation is CASSSDPKTEAFF.